The 14 T cell receptor beta chains presented below share a single source sample, sequenced in a study of CD4+ T cells in melanoma. Data came from immunoSEQ multiplex PCR; TCRdb stores just in-frame clones and leaves some out. The sample consists of roughly 9,900 clones, around 70% of them appearing once. Sequencing used cells from a culture (not recorded whether cultured in vitro). The receptor source for this set is a human donor with melanoma.

This clone was detected only a few times. The chain has TRBV5-5 and TRBJ1-4, with D uncertain. The CDR3 covers 15 residues. CDR1 SGHKS and CDR2 YYEKEE come from the germline V gene (reference sequence). V was shortened by 1 base and J by 2 bases, with 9 bases between the two germline ends. CDR3 region: CASSLKTLTNEKLFF. As DNA, the CDR3 is TGTGCCAGCAGCTTGAAGACACTGACTAATGAAAAACTGTTTTTT.

The chain combines TRBV20-1 with TRBJ2-7; the D is unclear. The CDR3 sequence is 11 residues long. The V end lost 3 bases, the J end lost 3 bases, and 6 bases lay between the germline ends. Germline CDR1 reads DFQATT; CDR2 reads SNEGSKA (reference sequence). CDR3 in DNA: TGCAGTGCTAGTCACAGCTACGAGCAGTACTTC. It yields the protein CSASHSYEQYF.

The chain couples TRBV30 to TRBJ2-3; D is uncertain. Trimming stripped 5 bases from V and 0 bases from J, with 12 bases between. The germline CDR1 and CDR2 sequences are GTSNPN and SVGIG (reference sequence). This CDR3 comprises 14 residues. The CDR3 protein is CAWGSGLSTDTQYF. The DNA of the CDR3 is TGTGCCTGGGGGTCGGGCCTTAGCACAGATACGCAGTATTTT.

The genes are TRBV5-4 and TRBJ2-2; D unresolved. The CDR3 totals 14 residues. CDR1 and CDR2 (germline): SGHNT, YYREEE (reference sequence). The V and J ends lost 2 bases and 1 base respectively, with 6 bases between them. The CDR3 bases are TGTGCCAGCAGCTTACTCAAGAACACCGGGGAGCTGTTTTTT. It yields the protein CASSLLKNTGELFF. Full variable domain (remainder filled in from reference TRBV5-4 and TRBJ2-2): ETGVTQSPTHLIKTRGQQVTLRCSSQSGHNTVSWYQQALGQGPQFIFQYYREEENGRGNFPPRFSGLQFPNYSSELNVNALELDDSALYLCASSLLKNTGELFFGEGSRLTVL.

This clone was observed a handful of times. The chain has TRBV5-1 and TRBJ2-5; the D gene is possibly TRBD2 (6 bases). V was clipped by 6 bases and J by 3 bases, with 15 bases between them. This CDR3 region has 14 residues. Germline loops: CDR1 SGHRS, CDR2 YFSETQ. CDR3 residues: CASTLSGPEETQYF. The DNA for the CDR3 is TGCGCCAGCACCCTAAGCGGGCCCGAAGAGACCCAGTACTTC.

CDR3 amino acids: CAIPRQQGSWGEQFF. The DNA of the CDR3 is TGTGCCATCCCCCGTCAACAGGGGTCGTGGGGTGAGCAGTTCTTC. The chain recombines TRBV7-9 with TRBJ2-1; 7 positions match TRBD1. The J segment lost 9 bases and the V segment lost 10 bases, leaving 18 bases of the junction unmatched. The CDR3 consists of 15 residues. The germline V gene has CDR1 SEHNR and CDR2 FQNEAQ (reference sequence).

The chain uses TRBV5-4 and TRBJ2-5, with D possibly TRBD1 on 8 matching bases. This CDR3 is 14 amino acids long. Per germline, CDR1 SGHNT and CDR2 YYREEE (reference sequence). The V end was cut by 4 bases, the J end by 5 bases, with 15 bases between. The CDR3 sequence is CASSVTGGDETQYF. The CDR3 DNA reads as TGTGCCAGCAGCGTTACAGGGGGGGACGAGACCCAGTACTTC.

J is TRBJ1-3 and V is TRBV2; TRBD1 is a possible D gene (6 bases). V dropped 5 bases and J dropped 4 bases, with 12 bases sitting between them. Germline loops: CDR1 SNHLY, CDR2 FYNNEI. The CDR3 has 14 amino acids. The CDR3 bases are TGTGCCAGCAGTCAGGGGTATCCAGGAAACACCATATATTTT. This encodes CASSQGYPGNTIYF.

This sequence joins TRBV11-2 and TRBJ2-2; D is unresolved. Trimming removed 5 bases from V and 4 bases from J, with 11 bases in between. The CDR3 runs to 14 residues. Per germline, CDR1 SGHAT and CDR2 FQNNGV. CDR3 region: CASSERAVTGELFF. As DNA, the CDR3 is TGTGCCAGCAGCGAACGGGCCGTCACCGGGGAGCTGTTTTTT.

This chain joins TRBV5-8 and TRBJ2-7, with D hard to call. The CDR3 consists of 11 residues. V lost 3 bases, J lost 6 bases, and 7 bases lay in between. The V gene's germline CDR1 is SGHTS and CDR2 YDEGEE. The CDR3: CASSSDPEQYF. In nucleotides, the CDR3 is TGTGCCAGCAGCTCCGATCCCGAGCAGTACTTC.

The rearrangement joins TRBV5-1 to TRBJ2-2, with D perhaps matching TRBD1 (6 bases). This CDR3 spans 16 amino acids. Between the trimmed V and J ends, which lost 2 bases and 5 bases, there was a span of 16 bases. The germline V gene has CDR1 SGHRS and CDR2 YFSETQ. The CDR3 coding sequence is TGCGCCAGCAGCTTTATGCAGGGGAAAGGTACCGGGGAGCTGTTTTTT. Translating it yields CASSFMQGKGTGELFF.

The chain carries TRBV5-6 and TRBJ2-2, with D uncertain. V was cut by 1 base and J by 4 bases, with 17 bases left in between. CDR1 SGHDT and CDR2 YYEEEE come from the germline V gene. CDR3 length: 17 residues. The CDR3 DNA is TGTGCCAGCAGCTTGTCACGAGTAGGGCGAGGCACCGGGGAGCTGTTTTTT. It encodes CASSLSRVGRGTGELFF.

This rearrangement joins TRBV4-1 to TRBJ1-1; no reliable D call. The CDR3 covers 15 residues. With 1 base removed from V and 4 bases from J, the gap between germline ends came to 13 bases. The germline V gene has CDR1 MGHRA and CDR2 YSYEKL. The DNA for the CDR3 is TGCGCCAGCAGCCAAGCGGAGCGGGTTGTCACTGAAGCTTTCTTT. It specifies CASSQAERVVTEAFF.

The chain is built from TRBV5-5 and TRBJ2-7, with D unresolved. This CDR3 has 15 residues. V lost 3 bases and J lost 1, with 14 bases in between. Germline CDR1 and CDR2: SGHKS and YYEKEE (reference sequence). The CDR3 bases are TGTGCCAGCAGCTGGCGTGTGGGATTATCCTACGAGCAGTACTTC. This translates into CASSWRVGLSYEQYF.